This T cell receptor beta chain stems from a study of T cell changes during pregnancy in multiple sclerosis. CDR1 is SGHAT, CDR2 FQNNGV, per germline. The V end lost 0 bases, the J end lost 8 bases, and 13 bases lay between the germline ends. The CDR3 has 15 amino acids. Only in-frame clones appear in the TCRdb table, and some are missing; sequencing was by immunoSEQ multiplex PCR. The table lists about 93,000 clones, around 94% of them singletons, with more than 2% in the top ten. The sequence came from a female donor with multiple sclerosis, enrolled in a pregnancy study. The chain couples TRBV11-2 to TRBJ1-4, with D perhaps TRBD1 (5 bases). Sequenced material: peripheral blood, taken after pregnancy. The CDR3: CASSLDFAGREKLFF. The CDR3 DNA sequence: TGTGCCAGCAGCTTAGATTTTGCAGGGCGCGAAAAACTGTTTTTT.